These 6 T cell receptor beta chains came from one sample sequenced in a study of early T cells in non-severe SARS-CoV-2 infection. Using its own MiXCR run on the 5' RACE reads, TCRdb lists one record per CDR3 protein. Of more than 60,000 distinct CDR3 sequences listed, 13% are singletons. The sequenced sample consisted of whole blood. These receptor sequences come from an adult who was a healthcare worker with PCR-confirmed SARS-CoV-2 infection or an uninfected control (not recorded which).

This clonotype was counted only a few times. The chain carries TRBV12-3 or TRBV12-4 and TRBJ1-6; the D is unclear. V was clipped by 2 bases and J by 0 bases, with 8 bases between them. The CDR3 runs 16 residues. Here the CDR3 reads CASSLTGNSYNSPLHF. The CDR3 DNA sequence: TGTGCCAGCAGTTTAACTGGTAACTCCTATAATTCACCCCTCCACTTT.

This clonotype has a handful of counts. The gene calls are TRBV20-1 and TRBJ1-1; no definite D call. The CDR3 has 12 residues. The V gene's germline CDR1 is DFQATT and CDR2 SNEGSKA (reference sequence). V gave up 5 bases and J gave up 0 bases, with 7 bases separating them. The CDR3 spells CSAAALNTEAFF. The CDR3 nucleotides are TGCAGTGCTGCCGCCCTGAACACTGAAGCTTTCTTT.

This clonotype was counted only a few times. J is TRBJ2-1 and V is TRBV7-6; D unresolved. Trimming took off 3 bases at V and 9 bases at J, with 12 bases between the two ends. Per the germline V gene, CDR1 is SGHVS and CDR2 is FNYEAQ. The CDR3 extends over 13 amino acids. The CDR3 loop is CASSFLVMGEQFF. The CDR3 DNA is TGTGCCAGCAGCTTTTTAGTTATGGGTGAGCAGTTCTTC.

This clonotype was observed a few times. CDR3 nucleotides: TGCAGTGCTGAAGCGGGGGAGTCCTACGAGCAGTACTTC. This translates into CSAEAGESYEQYF. This chain links TRBV20-1 with TRBJ2-7; 8 positions agree with TRBD2. V lost 5 bases and J lost 1; bases outside the gene matches: 4. Germline V gene data show CDR1 as DFQATT and CDR2 as SNEGSKA (reference sequence). The CDR3 sequence is 13 residues long.

This clonotype came up a few times. The chain carries TRBV12-3 or TRBV12-4 and TRBJ2-3; D gene uncertain. The CDR3 has 11 residues. Trimming left V 3 bases short and J 5 bases short, with 3 bases between. CDR3 residues: CASSLVDTQYF. As DNA, the CDR3 is TGTGCCAGCAGTTTGGTAGATACGCAGTATTTT.

This clonotype was seen a handful of times. The chain uses TRBV20-1 and TRBJ2-7; TRBD1 matches 7 bases. Germline CDR1 is DFQATT and CDR2 is SNEGSKA (reference sequence). V shed 5 bases and J 3 bases; nucleotides not matched to a gene: 13. The CDR3 length is 15 residues. This CDR3 reads CSAPDLDRVVYEQYF. CDR3 DNA sequence: TGCAGTGCTCCCGACCTAGACAGGGTGGTCTACGAGCAGTACTTC.